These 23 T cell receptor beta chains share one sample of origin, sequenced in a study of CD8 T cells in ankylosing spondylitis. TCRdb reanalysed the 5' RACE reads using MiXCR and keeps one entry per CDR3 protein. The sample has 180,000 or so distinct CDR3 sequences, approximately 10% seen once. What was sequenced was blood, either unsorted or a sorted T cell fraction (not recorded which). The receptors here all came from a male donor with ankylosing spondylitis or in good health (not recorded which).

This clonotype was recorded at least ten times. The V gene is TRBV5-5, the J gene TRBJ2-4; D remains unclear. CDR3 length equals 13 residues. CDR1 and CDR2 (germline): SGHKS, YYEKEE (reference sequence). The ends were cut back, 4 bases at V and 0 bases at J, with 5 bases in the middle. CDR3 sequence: CASSVLAKNIQYF. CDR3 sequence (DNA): TGTGCCAGCAGCGTCTTAGCCAAAAACATTCAGTACTTC.

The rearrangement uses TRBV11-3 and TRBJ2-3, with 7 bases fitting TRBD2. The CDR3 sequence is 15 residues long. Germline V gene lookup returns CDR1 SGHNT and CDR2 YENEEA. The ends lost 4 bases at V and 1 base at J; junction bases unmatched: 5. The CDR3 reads CASSSRRGGTDTQYF. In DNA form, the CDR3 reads TGTGCCAGCAGCTCACGCCGGGGGGGCACAGATACGCAGTATTTT.

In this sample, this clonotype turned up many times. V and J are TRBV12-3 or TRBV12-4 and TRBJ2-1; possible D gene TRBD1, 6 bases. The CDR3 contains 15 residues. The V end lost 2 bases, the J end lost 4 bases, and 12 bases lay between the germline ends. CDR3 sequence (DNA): TGTGCCAGCAGTTTATTACAGGGTGGTTACAATGAGCAGTTCTTC. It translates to CASSLLQGGYNEQFF.

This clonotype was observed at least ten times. CDR3 bases: TGTGCCAGCAGTTCACCTCGGGTAGCGGGAGATACGCAGTATTTT. This codes for CASSSPRVAGDTQYF. The chain links TRBV6-5 to TRBJ2-3; 7 positions agree with TRBD2. CDR3 length: 15 amino acids. The junction had 9 bases not matched to a gene; V was cut back by 4 bases and J by 5 bases. Germline assignment: CDR1 MNHEY and CDR2 SVGAGI.

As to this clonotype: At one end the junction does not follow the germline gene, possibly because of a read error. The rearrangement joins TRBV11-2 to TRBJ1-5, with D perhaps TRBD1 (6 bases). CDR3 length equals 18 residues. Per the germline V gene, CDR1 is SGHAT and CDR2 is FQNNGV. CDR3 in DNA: TGTGTCAGCAGCTTAAGGTCCGGGGACATCTTTAGCAATCAGCCCCAGCATTTT. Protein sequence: CVSSLRSGDIFSNQPQHF.

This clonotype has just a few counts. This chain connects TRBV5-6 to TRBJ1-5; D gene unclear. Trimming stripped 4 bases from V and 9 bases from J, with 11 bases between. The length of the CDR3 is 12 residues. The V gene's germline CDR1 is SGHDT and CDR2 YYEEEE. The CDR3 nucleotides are TGTGCCAGCAGCACTTCGAGTGGGCCCCAGCATTTT. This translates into CASSTSSGPQHF. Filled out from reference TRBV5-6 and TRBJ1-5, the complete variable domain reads DAGVTQSPTHLIKTRGQQVTLRCSPKSGHDTVSWYQQALGQGPQFIFQYYEEEERQRGNFPDRFSGHQFPNYSSELNVNALLLGDSALYLCASSTSSGPQHFGDGTRLSIL.

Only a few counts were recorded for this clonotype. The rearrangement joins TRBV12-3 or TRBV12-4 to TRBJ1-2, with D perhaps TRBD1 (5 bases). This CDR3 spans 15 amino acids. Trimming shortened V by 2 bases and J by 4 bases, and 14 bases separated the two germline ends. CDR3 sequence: CASSLLPGFPYGYTF. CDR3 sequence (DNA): TGTGCCAGCAGTTTATTGCCAGGGTTCCCCTATGGCTACACCTTC.

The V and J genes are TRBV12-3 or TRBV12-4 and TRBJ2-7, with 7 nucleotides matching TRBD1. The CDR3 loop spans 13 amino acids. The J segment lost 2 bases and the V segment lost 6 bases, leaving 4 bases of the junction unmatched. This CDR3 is CASRPTGPYEQYF. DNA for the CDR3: TGTGCCAGCAGACCGACAGGGCCCTACGAGCAGTACTTC.

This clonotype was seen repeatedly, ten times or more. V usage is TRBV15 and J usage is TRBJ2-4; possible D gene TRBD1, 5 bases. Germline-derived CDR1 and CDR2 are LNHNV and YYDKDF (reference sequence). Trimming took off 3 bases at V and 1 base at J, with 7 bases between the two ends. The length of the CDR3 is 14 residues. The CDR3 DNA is TGTGCCACCAGCAGGGACACGGCCAAAAACATTCAGTACTTC. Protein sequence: CATSRDTAKNIQYF.

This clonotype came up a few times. For the CDR3, the DNA is TGTGCCAGCCGAGAGACGGGGATCTCCTACAATGAGCAGTTCTTC. Translating it yields CASRETGISYNEQFF. The chain carries TRBV7-8 and TRBJ2-1; tentative D call: TRBD2 (5 bases). This CDR3 region has 15 residues. Germline V gene sequence: CDR1 SGHVS, CDR2 FQNEAQ. V shed 8 bases and J shed 0 bases, with 14 bases lying between them.

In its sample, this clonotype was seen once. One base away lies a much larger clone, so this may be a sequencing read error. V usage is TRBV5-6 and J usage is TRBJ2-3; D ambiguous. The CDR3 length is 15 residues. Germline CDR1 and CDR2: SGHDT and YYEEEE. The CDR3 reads CASNLEIGKADTQYF. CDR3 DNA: TGTGCCAGCAACTTGGAAATAGGGAAGGCAGATACGCAGTATTTT.

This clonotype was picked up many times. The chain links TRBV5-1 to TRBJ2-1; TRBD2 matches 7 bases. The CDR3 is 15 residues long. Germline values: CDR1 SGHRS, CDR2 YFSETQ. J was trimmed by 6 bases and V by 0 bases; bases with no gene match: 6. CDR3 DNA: TGCGCCAGCAGCTTGGATGGGAGGGCCGTCAATGAGCAGTTCTTC. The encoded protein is CASSLDGRAVNEQFF.

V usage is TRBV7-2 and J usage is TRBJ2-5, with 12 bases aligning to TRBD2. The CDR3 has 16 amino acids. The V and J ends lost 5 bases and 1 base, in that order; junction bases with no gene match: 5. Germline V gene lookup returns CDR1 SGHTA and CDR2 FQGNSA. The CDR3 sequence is CASSHTSGGFQETQYF. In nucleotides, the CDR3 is TGTGCCAGCAGCCACACTAGCGGGGGGTTCCAAGAGACCCAGTACTTC.

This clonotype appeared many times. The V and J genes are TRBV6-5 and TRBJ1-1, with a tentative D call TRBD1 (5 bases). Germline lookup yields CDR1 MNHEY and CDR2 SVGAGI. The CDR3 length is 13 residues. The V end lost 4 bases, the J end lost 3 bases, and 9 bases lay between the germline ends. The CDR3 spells CASSFSGDTEAFF. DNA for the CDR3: TGTGCCAGCAGTTTCTCGGGGGACACTGAAGCTTTCTTT.

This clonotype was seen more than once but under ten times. In DNA, the CDR3 is TGCAGTGCTCGGACTAGCCCCAAAGAGACCCAGTACTTC. This codes for CSARTSPKETQYF. The chain employs TRBV20-1 and TRBJ2-5; 8 bases are a match to TRBD2. Germline V gene lookup returns CDR1 DFQATT and CDR2 SNEGSKA (reference sequence). The V and J ends lost 5 bases and 3 bases, in that order; junction bases with no gene match: 5. The CDR3 loop spans 13 amino acids.

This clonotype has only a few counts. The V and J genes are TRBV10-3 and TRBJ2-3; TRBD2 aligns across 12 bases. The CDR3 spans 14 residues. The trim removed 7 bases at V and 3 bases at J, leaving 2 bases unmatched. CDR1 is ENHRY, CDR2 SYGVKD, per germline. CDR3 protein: CAITGTSGTDTQYF. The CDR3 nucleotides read TGTGCCATCACTGGGACTAGCGGGACAGATACGCAGTATTTT.

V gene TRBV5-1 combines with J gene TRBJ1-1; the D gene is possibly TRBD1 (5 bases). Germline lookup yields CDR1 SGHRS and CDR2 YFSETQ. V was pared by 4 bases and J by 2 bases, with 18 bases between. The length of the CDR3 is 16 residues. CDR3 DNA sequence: TGCGCCAGCAGCCAGGAAGGTGGGGGTTATAACACTGAAGCTTTCTTT. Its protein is CASSQEGGGYNTEAFF. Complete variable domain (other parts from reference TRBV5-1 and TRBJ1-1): KAGVTQTPRYLIKTRGQQVTLSCSPISGHRSVSWYQQTPGQGLQFLFEYFSETQRNKGNFPGRFSGRQFSNSRSEMNVSTLELGDSALYLCASSQEGGGYNTEAFFGQGTRLTVV.

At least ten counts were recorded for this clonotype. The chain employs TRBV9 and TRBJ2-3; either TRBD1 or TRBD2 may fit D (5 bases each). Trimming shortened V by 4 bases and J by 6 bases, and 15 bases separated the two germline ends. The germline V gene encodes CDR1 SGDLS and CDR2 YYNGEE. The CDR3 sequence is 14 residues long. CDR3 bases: TGTGCCAGCAGCTCCCGGGGCCCCTCGGATACGCAGTATTTT. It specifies CASSSRGPSDTQYF.

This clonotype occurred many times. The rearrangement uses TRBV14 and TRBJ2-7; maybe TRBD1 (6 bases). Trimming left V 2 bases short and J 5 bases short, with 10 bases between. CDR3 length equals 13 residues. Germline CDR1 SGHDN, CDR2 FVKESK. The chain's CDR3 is CASSQSRGNEQYF. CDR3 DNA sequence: TGTGCCAGCAGCCAATCTAGGGGGAACGAGCAGTACTTC.

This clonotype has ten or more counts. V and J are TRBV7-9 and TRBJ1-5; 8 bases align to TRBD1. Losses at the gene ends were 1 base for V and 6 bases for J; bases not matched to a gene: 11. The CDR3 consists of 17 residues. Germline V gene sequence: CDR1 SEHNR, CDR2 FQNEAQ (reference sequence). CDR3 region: CASSLGTDRGVIQPQHF. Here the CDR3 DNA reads TGTGCCAGCAGCTTAGGCACCGACAGGGGAGTGATTCAGCCCCAGCATTTT.

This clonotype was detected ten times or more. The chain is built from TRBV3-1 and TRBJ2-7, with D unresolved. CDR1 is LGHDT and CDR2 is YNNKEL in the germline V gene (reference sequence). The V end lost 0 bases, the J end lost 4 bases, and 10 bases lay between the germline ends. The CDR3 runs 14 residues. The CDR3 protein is CASSQEGRKYEQYF. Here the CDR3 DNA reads TGTGCCAGCAGCCAAGAAGGTCGTAAATACGAGCAGTACTTC.

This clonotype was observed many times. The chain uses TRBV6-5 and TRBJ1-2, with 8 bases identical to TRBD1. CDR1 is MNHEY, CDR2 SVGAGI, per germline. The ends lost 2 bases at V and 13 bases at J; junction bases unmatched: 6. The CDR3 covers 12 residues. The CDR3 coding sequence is TGTGCCAGCAGTTACCTACGGACAGGGCTCACCTTC. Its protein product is CASSYLRTGLTF.

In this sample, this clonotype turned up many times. This chain's CDR3 is CASSPIGSVRTSGSPFYEQYF. The CDR3 nucleotides read TGTGCCAGCAGCCCGATCGGGTCGGTAAGGACTAGCGGGAGTCCGTTCTACGAGCAGTACTTC. The chain couples TRBV7-6 to TRBJ2-7, with TRBD2 matching 13 bases. This CDR3 spans 21 amino acids. CDR1 is SGHVS and CDR2 is FNYEAQ in the germline V gene. With 5 bases clipped from V and 3 bases from J, the junction kept 22 bases outside the gene matches.